These T cell receptor beta chains were read from a single sample in a study of T cells in Graves' hyperthyroidism and ophthalmopathy. In TCRdb, the multiplex PCR reads were re-called with MiXCR into one record per CDR3 protein. The sample includes 550,000 to 800,000 distinct CDR3 sequences, about 16% of them seen just once. Sequencing input: blood. These receptors originate from a man between 18 and 35 years old with Graves' hyperthyroidism. Each CDR3 is given with its conserved first and last residue. A D gene is named only where the DNA matches it firmly. Expanded clones are given a class, and other clones once, few, many or no size at all.

v_call	d_call	clone_size	j_call	cdr3_aa	cdr3_nt
TRBV29-1	TRBD2	few	TRBJ2-3	CSVPKGGRVVDTQYF	TGCAGCGTACCGAAAGGCGGGAGGGTGGTAGATACGCAGTATTTT
TRBV4-2	-	few	TRBJ2-1	CASSQVGRNEQFF	TGTGCCAGCAGCCAAGTTGGACGGAATGAGCAGTTCTTC
TRBV6-1	TRBD2	-	TRBJ2-2	CASRVAGGSTGELFF	TGTGCCAGCAGAGTAGCGGGAGGAAGCACCGGGGAGCTGTTTTTT
TRBV18	TRBD1	many	TRBJ1-1	CASSPNRDRGGEAFF	TGTGCCAGCTCACCTAACCGGGACAGGGGCGGTGAAGCTTTCTTT
TRBV18	TRBD1	few	TRBJ1-4	CASSRRDRAVNEKLFF	TGTGCCAGCTCACGCCGGGACAGGGCCGTAAATGAAAAACTGTTTTTT
TRBV7-2	-	-	TRBJ2-1	CASTLLGLTQFF	TGTGCCAGCACCCTTTTAGGCCTAACCCAGTTCTTC
TRBV20-1	-	-	TRBJ1-2	CSARLTVPNYGYTF	TGCAGTGCTAGATTAACCGTCCCGAACTATGGCTACACCTTC
TRBV6-1	-	-	TRBJ1-4	CASRTGSYEKLFF	TGTGCCAGCAGGACGGGGTCGTATGAAAAACTGTTTTTT
TRBV5-6	TRBD1	-	TRBJ2-1	CASSYLTGAKAYNEQFF	TGTGCCAGCAGCTACCTAACAGGGGCGAAGGCCTACAATGAGCAGTTCTTC
TRBV12-5	-	many	TRBJ2-1	CASGGEVGEQFF	TGTGCTAGTGGGGGGGAAGTGGGTGAGCAGTTCTTC
TRBV20-1	TRBD2	-	TRBJ2-1	CSARELAGDPQQFF	TGCAGTGCTAGAGAGCTAGCGGGAGACCCGCAGCAGTTCTTC
TRBV28	TRBD2	many	TRBJ2-7	CASRWTSGTYEQYF	TGTGCCAGCAGATGGACTAGCGGGACCTACGAGCAGTACTTC
TRBV6-1	TRBD1	many	TRBJ2-1	CASSYAGQGHNEQFF	TGTGCCAGCAGTTACGCGGGACAGGGGCACAATGAGCAGTTCTTC
TRBV18	-	few	TRBJ2-7	CASSSGAAYEQYF	TGTGCCAGCTCTTCGGGAGCGGCTTACGAGCAGTACTTC
TRBV5-8	TRBD1	-	TRBJ1-2	CASSQRDRANYGYTF	TGTGCCAGCAGCCAAAGGGACAGGGCGAACTATGGCTACACCTTC
TRBV14	-	few	TRBJ2-7	CASSHGDLTYEQYF	TGTGCCAGCAGCCACGGGGACTTAACCTACGAGCAGTACTTC
TRBV4-3	-	few	TRBJ2-1	CASSQDRRGQQFF	TGCGCCAGCAGCCAAGATCGCCGCGGGCAGCAGTTCTTC
TRBV12-3/TRBV12-4	-	many	TRBJ2-7	CASRLNTGDEQYF	TGTGCCAGCAGGCTTAATACCGGGGACGAGCAGTACTTC
TRBV10-3	TRBD1	few	TRBJ2-7	CAIRPTGVNEQYF	TGTGCCATCAGACCGACAGGGGTGAACGAGCAGTACTTC
TRBV20-1	-	-	TRBJ2-5	CSASFQGLQETQYF	TGCAGTGCTAGTTTCCAGGGGTTGCAAGAGACCCAGTACTTC
TRBV28	-	many	TRBJ2-1	CASSLIGYEQFF	TGTGCCAGCAGTCTCATCGGGTATGAGCAGTTCTTC
TRBV20-1	-	-	TRBJ2-7	CSAADYLSYEQYF	TGCAGTGCAGCAGACTACCTCTCCTACGAGCAGTACTTC
TRBV7-9	TRBD2	-	TRBJ2-2	CASTASTSGANTGELFF	TGTGCCAGCACCGCCTCCACTAGCGGAGCGAACACCGGGGAGCTGTTTTTT
TRBV7-3	-	many	TRBJ2-2	CASSLSPGANTGELFF	TGTGCCAGCAGCCTTTCCCCCGGGGCGAACACCGGGGAGCTGTTTTTT
TRBV28	-	few	TRBJ2-7	CASSVKGNRYEQYF	TGTGCCAGCAGTGTGAAGGGGAATAGGTACGAGCAGTACTTC
TRBV7-9	TRBD1	-	TRBJ2-2	CASSLYGRGSGELFF	TGTGCCAGCAGCTTATATGGCAGGGGGTCCGGGGAGCTGTTTTTT
TRBV29-1	-	few	TRBJ1-4	CSVFGTANEKLFF	TGCAGCGTTTTTGGGACGGCCAATGAAAAACTGTTTTTT
TRBV5-1	-	few	TRBJ2-3	CASSTGLNTDTQYF	TGCGCCAGCAGCACCGGACTGAACACAGATACGCAGTATTTT
TRBV4-1	-	many	TRBJ2-5	CASSQRNRGETQYF	TGCGCCAGCAGCCAAAGGAACCGCGGAGAGACCCAGTACTTC
TRBV2	TRBD2	many	TRBJ2-2	CASRLAGVGTGELFF	TGTGCCAGCCGTCTAGCGGGAGTTGGAACCGGGGAGCTGTTTTTT
TRBV5-1	TRBD1	few	TRBJ1-1	CASTPGGANTEAFF	TGCGCCAGCACTCCAGGGGGCGCTAACACTGAAGCTTTCTTT
TRBV7-2	-	many	TRBJ1-3	CASSSWGSSGNTIYF	TGTGCCAGCAGCTCCTGGGGCTCCTCTGGAAACACCATATATTTT
TRBV11-2	-	many	TRBJ2-2	CASSPRTRNTGELFF	TGTGCCAGCAGCCCGCGGACCCGAAACACCGGGGAGCTGTTTTTT
TRBV27	-	few	TRBJ1-6	CASSFRVDSPLHF	TGTGCCAGCAGTTTCAGGGTAGATTCACCCCTCCACTTT
TRBV6-2/TRBV6-3	TRBD2	many	TRBJ2-1	CASRAGGNNEQFF	TGTGCCAGCCGGGCGGGAGGGAACAATGAGCAGTTCTTC
TRBV25-1	-	-	TRBJ1-3	CASSEAGGNTIYF	TGTGCCAGCAGTGAAGCAGGGGGAAACACCATATATTTT
TRBV12-3/TRBV12-4	-	-	TRBJ2-5	CASSSKYNRYQETQYF	TGTGCCAGCAGTTCAAAATATAATAGGTACCAAGAGACCCAGTACTTC
TRBV7-2	TRBD1	many	TRBJ2-7	CASSRSRGTGGINEQYF	TGTGCCAGCAGTCGATCGAGAGGGACAGGGGGCATCAACGAGCAGTACTTC
TRBV20-1	TRBD2	many	TRBJ2-3	CSATSGALTDTQYF	TGCAGTGCTACTAGCGGGGCTTTGACAGATACGCAGTATTTT
TRBV5-1	-	many	TRBJ1-1	CASSFNPISVNTEAFF	TGCGCCAGCAGCTTCAATCCTATCTCGGTGAACACTGAAGCTTTCTTT
TRBV20-1	-	few	TRBJ2-7	CSARPNEQYF	TGCAGTGCTAGGCCCAACGAGCAGTACTTC
TRBV28	-	many	TRBJ2-3	CASSLWSSTDTQYF	TGTGCCAGCAGTTTATGGTCCAGCACAGATACGCAGTATTTT
TRBV2	-	many	TRBJ2-5	CASSERRTEETQYF	TGTGCCAGCAGTGAAAGGAGGACAGAAGAGACCCAGTACTTC
TRBV7-3	-	many	TRBJ2-1	CASSPQAAGTYNEQFF	TGTGCCAGCAGCCCGCAGGCGGCAGGGACCTACAATGAGCAGTTCTTC
TRBV20-1	-	few	TRBJ1-1	CSASPARDEAFF	TGCAGTGCTAGTCCTGCCAGGGACGAAGCTTTCTTT
TRBV25-1	TRBD1	few	TRBJ1-4	CASTGTGDEKLFF	TGTGCCAGCACCGGGACAGGGGATGAAAAACTGTTTTTT
TRBV28	-	few	TRBJ1-3	CATRAPAGNTMYF	TGTGCCACCCGGGCCCCTGCGGGAAACACCATGTATTTT
TRBV25-1	TRBD2	-	TRBJ2-1	CASSELGGYSEQFF	TGTGCCAGCAGTGAATTGGGGGGGTACAGTGAGCAGTTCTTC
TRBV3-1	TRBD1	many	TRBJ1-2	CASSQVSGTAYNYGYTF	TGTGCCAGCAGCCAAGTCTCCGGGACAGCCTATAACTATGGCTACACCTTC
TRBV7-2	TRBD1	many	TRBJ1-2	CASSLAGGRGYTF	TGTGCCAGCAGCTTGGCAGGGGGGAGGGGCTACACCTTC
TRBV29-1	TRBD2	few	TRBJ2-5	CSVEFRGLLAGDSETQYF	TGCAGCGTTGAATTTCGGGGTCTTCTAGCGGGGGACTCGGAGACCCAGTACTTC
TRBV6-2/TRBV6-3	TRBD1	many	TRBJ1-5	CASSPGQGGNQPQHF	TGTGCCAGCAGTCCCGGACAGGGTGGGAATCAGCCCCAGCATTTT
TRBV27	-	-	TRBJ2-7	CASGRIPHEQYF	TGTGCCAGCGGGAGAATCCCCCACGAGCAGTACTTC
TRBV10-3	-	-	TRBJ2-1	CAISESWIGTDNEQFF	TGTGCCATCAGTGAGTCTTGGATAGGGACCGACAATGAGCAGTTCTTC